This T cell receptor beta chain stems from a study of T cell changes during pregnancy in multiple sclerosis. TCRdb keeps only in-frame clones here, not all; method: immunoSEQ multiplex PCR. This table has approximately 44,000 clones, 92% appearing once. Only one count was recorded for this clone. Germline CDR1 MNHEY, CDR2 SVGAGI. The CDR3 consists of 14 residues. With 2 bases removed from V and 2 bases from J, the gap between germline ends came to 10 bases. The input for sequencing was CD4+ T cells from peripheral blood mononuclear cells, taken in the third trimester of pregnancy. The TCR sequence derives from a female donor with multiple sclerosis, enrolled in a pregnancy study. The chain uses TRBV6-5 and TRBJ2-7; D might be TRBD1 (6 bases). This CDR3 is CASSYTAGAYEQYF. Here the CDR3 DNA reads TGTGCCAGCAGTTACACGGCAGGGGCCTACGAGCAGTACTTC.